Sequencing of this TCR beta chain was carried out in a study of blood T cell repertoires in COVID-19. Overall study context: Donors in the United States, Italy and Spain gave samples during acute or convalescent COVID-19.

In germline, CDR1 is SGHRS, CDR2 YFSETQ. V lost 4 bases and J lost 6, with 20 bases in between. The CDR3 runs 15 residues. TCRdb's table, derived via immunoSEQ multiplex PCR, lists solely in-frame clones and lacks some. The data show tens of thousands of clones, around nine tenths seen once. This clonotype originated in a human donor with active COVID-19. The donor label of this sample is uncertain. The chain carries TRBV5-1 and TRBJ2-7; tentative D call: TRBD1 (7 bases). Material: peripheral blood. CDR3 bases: TGCGCCAGCAGCCCAACCCCGGAGGGGGCGGGCGAGCAGTACGTC. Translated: CASSPTPEGAGEQYV.